These 31 T cell receptor beta chains came from one sample sequenced in a study of blood T cells in healthy people across ages. It was with a sample-barcoded 5' primer and a J-beta primer mix that a second PCR of roughly 6 to 11 cycles was run. From the 5' RACE reads, TCRdb called clonotypes with MiXCR, one entry per CDR3 protein. The top ten clones hold approximately 28% of a sample with 250,000 to 300,000 distinct CDR3 sequences, roughly a quarter of them seen once. Sequencing was done on a sample of blood. The source is a woman between 65 and 79 years old in good health.

The rearrangement uses TRBV24-1 and TRBJ1-1; 8 positions match TRBD1. CDR1 is KGHDR and CDR2 is SFDVKD in the germline V gene. The V gene end was trimmed by 4 bases and the J gene end by 7 bases; junction bases not matched to a gene: 10. The CDR3 contains 15 residues. In DNA form, the CDR3 reads TGTGCCACCAGTGACTCCGGGACAGGCCCTAATGAAGCTTTCTTT. This encodes CATSDSGTGPNEAFF.

This clonotype was observed a few times. This sequence joins TRBV6-6 and TRBJ1-2; a weak D match, TRBD1 (5 bases). Germline CDR1 is MNHNY and CDR2 is SVGAGI (reference sequence). The CDR3 extends over 13 amino acids. The germline V and J ends were trimmed by 0 bases and 3 bases, with 5 bases remaining between them. The CDR3 reads CASSYSGDYGYTF. CDR3 bases: TGTGCCAGCAGTTACTCAGGGGACTATGGCTACACCTTC.

The chain joins TRBV20-1 to TRBJ2-7, with D perhaps TRBD1 (6 bases). This CDR3 has 13 amino acids. V dropped 3 bases and J dropped 1 base, with 10 bases sitting between them. Germline assignment: CDR1 DFQATT and CDR2 SNEGSKA (reference sequence). CDR3 DNA: TGCAGTGCTAGGAGGACAGCTTCCTACGAGCAGTACTTC. Amino acid sequence: CSARRTASYEQYF.

This clonotype was found a few times. The gene calls are TRBV4-2 and TRBJ2-1; no reliable D call. V was trimmed by 0 bases and J by 3 bases, leaving 12 bases between them. Germline CDR1 is LGHNA and CDR2 is YNFKEQ. The CDR3 contains 16 residues. Written as DNA, the CDR3 is TGTGCCAGCAGCCAAGAGTCAGGATCCTTCTACAATGAGCAGTTCTTC. Translated: CASSQESGSFYNEQFF.

This clonotype was seen only a few times. This rearrangement joins TRBV20-1 to TRBJ2-5, with D perhaps given as TRBD1 or TRBD2 (5 bases each). The J call may be wrong; the DNA end is better matched by TRBJ2-1. CDR3 size: 16 residues. Germline V lookup: CDR1 DFQATT, CDR2 SNEGSKA (reference sequence). As DNA, the CDR3 is TGCAGTGCTAGATTTGTCCGGGGCCAAGAGGCCAATGAGCAGTTCTTC. Its translation is CSARFVRGQEANEQFF.

About this clonotype: Here the CDR3 omits its conserved ending phenylalanine or tryptophan, so a read error is the likely source. V usage is TRBV9 and J usage is TRBJ2-1, with TRBD2 identical over 9 bases. The J call may be faulty, since TRBJ2-5 better matches the DNA end. Germline CDR1 SGDLS, CDR2 YYNGEE. This CDR3 spans 16 amino acids. CDR3 amino acids: CASSVGGSGRGETQYV. For the CDR3, the DNA is TGTGCCAGCAGCGTAGGAGGTAGCGGGAGAGGCGAGACCCAGTACGTC.

This clonotype was counted a few times. V is TRBV28 and J is TRBJ2-7, with 7 nucleotides matching TRBD1. The CDR3 runs 12 residues. V lost 8 bases and J lost 0; bases outside the gene matches: 1. Germline assignment: CDR1 MDHEN and CDR2 SYDVKM. Written as DNA, the CDR3 is TGTGCCAGCTGGGACAGCTCCTACGAGCAGTACTTC. Its protein product is CASWDSSYEQYF.

This chain uses TRBV20-1 with TRBJ2-4; D possibly uses TRBD1 or TRBD2 (6 bases each). The CDR3 loop spans 14 amino acids. Germline loops: CDR1 DFQATT, CDR2 SNEGSKA (reference sequence). V lost 4 bases to trimming and J lost 0 bases, with 10 bases between them. The CDR3 is CSAKGGGAKNIQYF. The DNA for the CDR3 is TGCAGTGCTAAGGGGGGAGGAGCCAAAAACATTCAGTACTTC.

The chain links TRBV29-1 to TRBJ2-3, with D tentatively TRBD1 (6 bases). Germline V gene lookup returns CDR1 SQVTM and CDR2 ANQGSEA. This CDR3 is 15 amino acids long. V was cut by 3 bases and J by 6 bases, with 19 bases left in between. CDR3 DNA: TGCAGCGTTGAGCAGGGAACAGGGTTACGCGATACGCAGTATTTT. Translated: CSVEQGTGLRDTQYF.

V is TRBV20-1 and J is TRBJ2-3; possible D gene TRBD1, 6 bases. The CDR3 length is 13 residues. CDR1 DFQATT and CDR2 SNEGSKA come from the germline V gene (reference sequence). Trimming shortened V by 7 bases and J by 4 bases, and 15 bases separated the two germline ends. The DNA of the CDR3 is TGCAGTGTAGGGGGATTTCGTTCAGATACGCAGTATTTT. Translation gives CSVGGFRSDTQYF.

The chain employs TRBV7-9 and TRBJ2-3, with D perhaps TRBD2 (6 bases). Germline CDR1 and CDR2: SEHNR and FQNEAQ (reference sequence). The CDR3 runs 12 residues. Trimming shortened V by 5 bases and J by 10 bases, and 13 bases separated the two germline ends. As DNA, the CDR3 is TGTGCCAGCAGCCCGACCGGAGGGGCGCAGTATTTT. Translating it yields CASSPTGGAQYF.

The chain carries TRBV28 and TRBJ1-5; 9 nucleotides line up with TRBD1. Germline V gene data show CDR1 as MDHEN and CDR2 as SYDVKM. The CDR3 sequence is 15 residues long. Losses at the gene ends were 4 bases for V and 12 bases for J; bases not matched to a gene: 13. The chain's CDR3 is CASSSRTGEWSRQHF. Written as DNA, the CDR3 is TGTGCCAGCAGTTCCCGGACAGGGGAATGGAGCCGCCAGCATTTT.

J is TRBJ2-3 and V is TRBV6-5; D is possibly TRBD2 (6 bases). Trimming pared 0 bases from V and 5 bases from J, leaving 12 bases between. In germline, CDR1 is MNHEY, CDR2 SVGAGI. This CDR3 contains 15 residues. The CDR3 nucleotides are TGTGCCAGCAGTTACTCGACACTAGCCGGAGATACGCAGTATTTT. Amino acid sequence: CASSYSTLAGDTQYF.

The chain is built from TRBV20-1 and TRBJ2-7; D remains ambiguous. The CDR3 has 12 residues. Germline lookup yields CDR1 DFQATT and CDR2 SNEGSKA (reference sequence). Trimming left V 5 bases short and J 0 bases short, with 8 bases between. The CDR3 region is CSAGISSYEQYF. CDR3 bases: TGCAGTGCTGGGATTAGCTCCTACGAGCAGTACTTC.

The table lists this clonotype with a few counts. The V and J genes are TRBV20-1 and TRBJ2-5, with 12 positions matching TRBD2. The CDR3 is 16 amino acids. The germline V gene encodes CDR1 DFQATT and CDR2 SNEGSKA (reference sequence). Trimming at V came to 0 bases and at J to 4 bases, leaving 6 bases not matched to a gene. The CDR3 loop reads CSARDPTSGSSETQYF. The CDR3 DNA reads as TGCAGTGCTAGAGACCCGACTAGCGGGAGTTCAGAGACCCAGTACTTC.

This chain connects TRBV28 to TRBJ2-7; 8 nucleotides match TRBD2. After removal of 7 bases from V and 0 bases from J, the junction contained 11 bases not matched to a gene. This CDR3 region has 16 residues. Germline V CDR1 and CDR2: MDHEN, SYDVKM. The CDR3 loop reads CASTATGLVGSYEQYF. The CDR3 DNA reads as TGTGCCAGCACGGCCACGGGACTAGTCGGCTCCTACGAGCAGTACTTC.

This chain links TRBV3-1 with TRBJ2-7, with 16 positions matching TRBD2. There are 17 residues in the CDR3. The germline CDR1 and CDR2 sequences are LGHDT and YNNKEL (reference sequence). J was trimmed by 3 bases and V by 4 bases; bases with no gene match: 6. The CDR3 bases are TGTGCCAGCAGCCGCGGGACTAGCGGGAGGGGGAGCTACGAGCAGTACTTC. Protein: CASSRGTSGRGSYEQYF.

The V and J genes are TRBV9 and TRBJ1-3; D is uncertain. The V end was cut by 3 bases, the J end by 0 bases, with 7 bases between. The germline CDR1 and CDR2 sequences are SGDLS and YYNGEE. The length of the CDR3 is 14 residues. The CDR3 loop reads CASSARDSGNTIYF. CDR3 nucleotides: TGTGCCAGCAGCGCCCGGGACTCTGGAAACACCATATATTTT.

The V and J genes are TRBV7-2 and TRBJ1-4; D remains unclear. Trimming left V 5 bases short and J 0 bases short, with 10 bases between. Per the germline V gene, CDR1 is SGHTA and CDR2 is FQGNSA. This CDR3 comprises 15 residues. In DNA, the CDR3 is TGTGCCAGCAGCCCGTCGGGTGCAACTAATGAAAAACTGTTTTTT. Protein product: CASSPSGATNEKLFF.

This chain connects TRBV12-5 to TRBJ1-4; D gene uncertain. This CDR3 has 15 residues. The germline V gene has CDR1 LGHNT and CDR2 FRNRAP. V was clipped by 1 base and J by 0 bases, with 6 bases between them. Written as DNA, the CDR3 is TGTGCTAGTGGTTTGGAGGCCGCAACTAATGAAAAACTGTTTTTT. This sequence encodes CASGLEAATNEKLFF.

The sample holds a few counts of this clonotype. CDR3 nucleotide sequence: TGCAGTGCTAGTGAACTAGCGGGAGGAAGCGCCAATGAGCAGTTCTTC. It is translated as CSASELAGGSANEQFF. The J gene is TRBJ2-1, the V gene TRBV20-1; TRBD2 aligns across 12 bases. Germline V gene sequence: CDR1 DFQATT, CDR2 SNEGSKA (reference sequence). This CDR3 is 16 amino acids long. J lost 6 bases, V lost 3 bases, and 9 bases had no gene match.

The genes are TRBV6-5 and TRBJ1-1, with D possibly TRBD1 on 6 matching bases. Trimming took off 4 bases at V and 2 bases at J, with 14 bases between the two ends. Germline V gene data show CDR1 as MNHEY and CDR2 as SVGAGI. This CDR3 is 15 amino acids long. The CDR3 spells CASSLQGGLNTEAFF. The CDR3 coding sequence is TGTGCCAGCAGTTTACAGGGAGGTTTAAACACTGAAGCTTTCTTT.

The chain joins TRBV10-2 to TRBJ2-1; D remains unclear. Trimming shortened V by 3 bases and J by 0 bases, and 9 bases separated the two germline ends. Per the germline V gene, CDR1 is WSHSY and CDR2 is SAAADI. The CDR3 covers 15 residues. The CDR3 coding sequence is TGCGCCAGCAGTGAAAACCACCCCTCCTACAATGAGCAGTTCTTC. Protein sequence: CASSENHPSYNEQFF.

There are many counts of this clonotype. The chain carries TRBV2 and TRBJ2-1, with 13 bases that match TRBD2. After removal of 7 bases from V and 3 bases from J, the junction contained 9 bases not matched to a gene. The CDR3 length is 17 residues. Germline V lookup: CDR1 SNHLY, CDR2 FYNNEI. The CDR3 is CASKGLAGVVGYNEQFF. The DNA of the CDR3 is TGTGCCAGCAAAGGACTAGCGGGAGTAGTAGGCTACAATGAGCAGTTCTTC.

Worth noting for this clonotype: One end of the junction does not line up with germline, which may come from a read error. The chain combines TRBV4-2 with TRBJ2-1, with 7 nucleotides matching TRBD2. This CDR3 comprises 15 residues. Looked up from germline, CDR1 is LGHNA and CDR2 is YNFKEQ. CDR3 sequence reads: CASSQDWLAAPEQLF. As DNA, the CDR3 is TGCGCCAGCAGCCAAGATTGGCTAGCGGCACCAGAGCAGCTCTTC.

This clonotype has more than one count but fewer than ten. This chain connects TRBV28 to TRBJ2-7, with TRBD1 as a possible D gene (6 bases). The CDR3 length is 14 residues. V lost 6 bases, J lost 6 bases, and 18 bases lay in between. Germline V lookup: CDR1 MDHEN, CDR2 SYDVKM. CDR3 amino acids: CASRNPDRYSEQYF. DNA of the CDR3: TGTGCCAGCAGAAACCCGGACAGATACAGCGAGCAGTACTTC.

This clonotype has only one observation. This sequence joins TRBV29-1 and TRBJ1-1; D unclear. Germline CDR1 reads SQVTM; CDR2 reads ANQGSEA. V was shortened by 8 bases and J by 5 bases, with 6 bases between the two germline ends. The CDR3 contains 9 residues. Here the CDR3 DNA reads TGCAGCACTGAGACTGAAGCTTTCTTT. Translation: CSTETEAFF.

The rearrangement joins TRBV7-6 to TRBJ2-7, with D perhaps matching TRBD1 or TRBD2 (5 bases each). V shed 5 bases and J shed 0 bases, with 14 bases lying between them. Germline V gene lookup returns CDR1 SGHVS and CDR2 FNYEAQ. CDR3 length equals 15 residues. CDR3 in amino acids: CASSLTGTGSYEQYF. The CDR3 nucleotides read TGTGCCAGCAGCCTAACCGGGACCGGCTCCTACGAGCAGTACTTC.

This chain links TRBV6-1 with TRBJ2-1; D may correspond to TRBD1 or TRBD2 (5 bases each). V was shortened by 1 base and J by 1 base, with 8 bases between the two germline ends. There are 15 residues in the CDR3. From germline, CDR1 is MNHNS and CDR2 SASEGT. CDR3 loop: CASSEEWGSYNEQFF. In nucleotides, the CDR3 is TGTGCCAGCAGTGAAGAGTGGGGGTCCTACAATGAGCAGTTCTTC.

V gene TRBV20-1 combines with J gene TRBJ1-6; 8 bases align to TRBD1. The CDR3 sequence is 15 residues long. Trimming at V came to 1 base and at J to 3 bases, leaving 2 bases not matched to a gene. In germline, CDR1 is DFQATT, CDR2 SNEGSKA (reference sequence). CDR3: CSARVGTGYNSPLHF. Written as DNA, the CDR3 is TGCAGTGCTAGAGTTGGGACAGGCTATAATTCACCCCTCCACTTT.

V gene TRBV27 combines with J gene TRBJ2-1; a weak D match, TRBD2 (5 bases). This CDR3 has 15 amino acids. Germline V gives CDR1 MNHEY, CDR2 SMNVEV (reference sequence). Trimming cost V 3 bases and J 0 bases, with 9 bases left between them. The CDR3 protein is CASSLVLASYNEQFF. The CDR3 DNA is TGTGCCAGCAGTTTGGTCCTAGCCTCCTACAATGAGCAGTTCTTC.